What follows is one T cell receptor (beta chain) and its context. Its specificity is not known. The junction departs from germline at one end; a sequencing error may be responsible. This record comes from a study of T-cell reconstitution after alpha-beta-depleted transplantation in children. Overall study findings and caveats: It was surviving recipient T cells and thymic progenitors that gave some patients high TCRbeta diversity at day 60. The origin of alpha-beta T cells about two months after transplant was reportedly several hundred expanded graft clones. One year after transplant, T-cell counts and diversity came mostly from newly produced T cells.

TCRbeta library construction was performed incorporating unique molecular identifiers. TCRdb processed the PCR reads anew with MiXCR; each CDR3 protein has one entry. The sample holds hundreds of thousands of distinct CDR3 sequences, 10% to 15% seen once. CDR1 and CDR2 from the germline V gene are GTSNPN and SVGIG (reference sequence). The CDR3 is made up of 14 amino acids. This sequence originates from a male patient aged 10-17 years who had a stem cell transplant for acute myeloid leukemia, so the T cells may come from the graft donor. The sample was PBMCs, mostly from graft donor cells, taken 360 days after TCRalphabeta/CD19-depleted stem cell transplant. This chain connects TRBV30 to TRBJ2-2; TRBD2 matches 8 bases. CDR3 nucleotide sequence: TGTGCCTGGAGGACTAGCGCGAACACCGGGGAGCTGTATTTT. Residues: CAWRTSANTGELYF.